This entry lists 23 T cell receptor beta chains sequenced from one sample in a study of T-cell reconstitution after alpha-beta-depleted transplantation in children. For TCRbeta, the library was prepared with unique molecular identifiers. One entry per CDR3 protein results from TCRdb running MiXCR on the PCR reads. This table has about 120,000 distinct CDR3 sequences, under 25% appearing once. The sequenced sample was PBMCs, mostly from graft donor cells, obtained 180 days after TCRalphabeta/CD19-depleted stem cell transplant. All receptors come from a male patient aged 2-10 years who had a stem cell transplant for chronic granulomatous disease, so the T cells may come from the graft donor.

This clonotype was observed many times. The chain recombines TRBV27 with TRBJ2-5; no clear D. The CDR3 runs to 13 residues. The V gene lost 0 bases and the J gene lost 4 bases, with 6 bases spanning the gap. The germline V gene encodes CDR1 MNHEY and CDR2 SMNVEV (reference sequence). CDR3: CASSLSWGETQYF. CDR3 nucleotide sequence: TGTGCCAGCAGTTTATCGTGGGGAGAGACCCAGTACTTC.

The chain has TRBV5-1 and TRBJ2-3; D is unclear. Germline V gene data show CDR1 as SGHRS and CDR2 as YFSETQ. The CDR3 covers 13 residues. Trimming shortened V by 4 bases and J by 6 bases, and 12 bases separated the two germline ends. CDR3 in amino acids: CASSAQDRDTQYF. The CDR3 nucleotides read TGCGCCAGCAGCGCCCAGGATCGGGATACGCAGTATTTT.

This chain links TRBV3-1 with TRBJ2-1; D remains unclear. This CDR3 spans 15 amino acids. CDR1 and CDR2 (germline): LGHDT, YNNKEL (reference sequence). Trimming removed 2 bases from V and 8 bases from J, with 16 bases in between. CDR3 sequence (DNA): TGTGCCAGCAGCCAATTCCCCGGTGGGATCGATGAGCAGTTCTTC. It codes for CASSQFPGGIDEQFF.

This clonotype was seen only a few times. The genes are TRBV20-1 and TRBJ2-2; no definite D call. Germline values: CDR1 DFQATT, CDR2 SNEGSKA (reference sequence). V gave up 3 bases and J gave up 5 bases, with 10 bases separating them. The CDR3 extends over 13 amino acids. For the CDR3, the DNA is TGCAGTGCTAGTCCGCTTAAGACCGGGGAGCTGTTTTTT. Its protein product is CSASPLKTGELFF.

The chain has TRBV5-1 and TRBJ2-1, with TRBD1 matching 7 bases. J gave up 3 bases and V 4 bases, and 10 bases lay outside the gene matches. The CDR3 totals 16 residues. Germline lookup yields CDR1 SGHRS and CDR2 YFSETQ. The CDR3 loop is CASSPYSGTVYNEQFF. CDR3 coding DNA: TGCGCCAGCAGCCCATACTCCGGGACAGTCTACAATGAGCAGTTCTTC.

V is TRBV5-1 and J is TRBJ2-7; possible D gene TRBD1, 6 bases. The germline V and J ends were trimmed by 0 bases and 0 bases, with 10 bases remaining between them. Germline-derived CDR1 and CDR2 are SGHRS and YFSETQ. The CDR3 is 15 residues long. The DNA for the CDR3 is TGCGCCAGCAGCTTGGGACAGGTGAGCTCCTACGAGCAGTACTTC. Protein product: CASSLGQVSSYEQYF.

J is TRBJ1-5 and V is TRBV6-2 or TRBV6-3; D gene ambiguous. Trimming pared 8 bases from V and 2 bases from J, leaving 19 bases between. Germline V gene data show CDR1 as MNHEY and CDR2 as SVGEGT. This CDR3 region has 16 residues. The CDR3 sequence: CASSLGGRYGNQPQHF. The CDR3 DNA reads as TGTGCCAGCTCCTTAGGAGGTCGGTATGGCAATCAGCCCCAGCATTTT.

Many counts were recorded for this clonotype. The V and J genes are TRBV5-1 and TRBJ2-7; 13 nucleotides line up with TRBD2. J gave up 0 bases and V 3 bases, and 6 bases lay outside the gene matches. The germline CDR1 and CDR2 sequences are SGHRS and YFSETQ. This CDR3 is 17 amino acids long. The CDR3 loop reads CASSYGTSGVASYEQYF. DNA of the CDR3: TGCGCCAGCAGCTATGGGACTAGCGGGGTTGCCTCCTACGAGCAGTACTTC.

This clonotype turned up a few times. Here the CDR3 reads CAISGWQGGAGELFF. CDR3 bases: TGTGCCATCAGTGGTTGGCAGGGGGGAGCCGGGGAGCTGTTTTTT. This chain joins TRBV10-3 and TRBJ2-2; the D gene is possibly TRBD1 (7 bases). The V and J ends lost 4 bases and 6 bases respectively, with 15 bases between them. This CDR3 contains 15 residues. Germline V lookup: CDR1 ENHRY, CDR2 SYGVKD.

V usage is TRBV3-1 and J usage is TRBJ2-2; D perhaps matches TRBD1 (5 bases). Germline CDR1 reads LGHDT; CDR2 reads YNNKEL (reference sequence). CDR3 length: 15 residues. V was shortened by 2 bases and J by 7 bases, with 14 bases between the two germline ends. The chain's CDR3 is CASSQLVGANGELFF. The CDR3 DNA follows: TGTGCCAGCAGCCAACTTGTAGGGGCCAACGGGGAGCTGTTTTTT.

Regarding this clonotype: This may be a read error: a much more frequent sequence differs by one nucleotide. The chain uses TRBV12-3 or TRBV12-4 and TRBJ2-6; the match to TRBD1 covers 8 bases. The CDR3 is made up of 19 amino acids. In DNA form, the CDR3 reads TGTACCAGCAGTTCCTCGTTGACAGGGGCCCGCTCTGGGGCCAACGTCCTGACTTTC. Amino acids: CTSSSSLTGARSGANVLTF.

This clonotype was recorded many times. This chain uses TRBV9 with TRBJ2-2, with unresolved D. Germline assignment: CDR1 SGDLS and CDR2 YYNGEE. V shed 0 bases and J shed 6 bases, with 9 bases lying between them. There are 14 residues in the CDR3. The CDR3 nucleotides are TGTGCCAGCAGCGTAGTGTTGGGTGCCGGGGAGCTGTTTTTT. Its translation: CASSVVLGAGELFF.

This chain connects TRBV7-2 to TRBJ2-5; 9 nucleotides agree with TRBD2. The CDR3 is 16 residues long. V trimming: 3 bases; J trimming: 4 bases; junction bases outside the gene matches: 9. Per the germline V gene, CDR1 is SGHTA and CDR2 is FQGNSA. The CDR3 here is CASSLPSAGGVETQYF. The CDR3, as DNA: TGTGCCAGCAGCTTGCCGTCAGCGGGGGGCGTAGAGACCCAGTACTTC.

This clonotype was seen at least ten times. The V call is TRBV5-1, the J call TRBJ2-7; TRBD2 aligns across 9 bases. The CDR3 length is 14 residues. The germline V gene has CDR1 SGHRS and CDR2 YFSETQ. The junction had 4 bases not matched to a gene; V was cut back by 4 bases and J by 2 bases. CDR3 nucleotides: TGCGCCAGCAGCCCGACTAGCGGAACCTACGAGCAGTACTTC. Protein sequence: CASSPTSGTYEQYF. The variable domain in full, with the rest retrieved from reference TRBV5-1 and TRBJ2-7, is KAGVTQTPRYLIKTRGQQVTLSCSPISGHRSVSWYQQTPGQGLQFLFEYFSETQRNKGNFPGRFSGRQFSNSRSEMNVSTLELGDSALYLCASSPTSGTYEQYFGPGTRLTVT.

This chain joins TRBV12-3 or TRBV12-4 and TRBJ2-3, with D perhaps assigned TRBD1 or TRBD2 (5 bases each). The V end was cut by 3 bases, the J end by 4 bases, with 8 bases between. This CDR3 spans 13 amino acids. CDR3 residues: CASSLGESDTQYF. The CDR3 coding sequence is TGTGCCAGCAGTTTGGGGGAGTCAGATACGCAGTATTTT.

The chain combines TRBV20-1 with TRBJ1-6, with D possibly matching TRBD1 (5 bases). This CDR3 region has 13 residues. Trimming left V 0 bases short and J 15 bases short, with 15 bases between. Germline V gene data show CDR1 as DFQATT and CDR2 as SNEGSKA (reference sequence). The CDR3 loop reads CSARDLLKDSLHF. For the CDR3, the DNA is TGCAGTGCTAGAGATCTACTTAAAGACAGCCTCCACTTT.

This clonotype was counted between two and nine times. The V call is TRBV27, the J call TRBJ2-2; D unresolved. The CDR3 sequence is 15 residues long. The germline V gene encodes CDR1 MNHEY and CDR2 SMNVEV (reference sequence). The V and J ends lost 2 bases and 1 base respectively, with 8 bases between them. CDR3 sequence: CASSLQAGNTGELFF. CDR3 DNA: TGTGCCAGCAGTTTACAGGCAGGGAACACCGGGGAGCTGTTTTTT.

The chain uses TRBV12-3 or TRBV12-4 and TRBJ2-1; D is tentatively TRBD1 or TRBD2 (6 bases each). The CDR3 totals 15 residues. V lost 5 bases, J lost 0 bases, and 11 bases lay in between. The CDR3 bases are TGTGCCAGCAGTCCCAGGGGAGGCTCCTACAATGAGCAGTTCTTC. It is translated as CASSPRGGSYNEQFF.

This clonotype was seen ten or more times. The chain combines TRBV27 with TRBJ2-2; 8 bases match TRBD2. The germline V gene encodes CDR1 MNHEY and CDR2 SMNVEV (reference sequence). V shed 10 bases, J shed 5 bases, and the junction held 6 bases outside the gene matches. The CDR3 totals 13 residues. CDR3 loop: CATKTGGTGELFF. CDR3 in DNA: TGTGCCACAAAAACGGGAGGGACCGGGGAGCTGTTTTTT.

This clonotype was recorded only once. This rearrangement joins TRBV6-1 to TRBJ2-1; 10 nucleotides match TRBD2. The V gene end was trimmed by 5 bases and the J gene end by 6 bases; junction bases not matched to a gene: 4. The CDR3 is made up of 14 amino acids. Germline V lookup: CDR1 MNHNS, CDR2 SASEGT. The CDR3 here is CASSIAGGGNEQFF. The CDR3 DNA is TGTGCCAGCAGTATAGCGGGAGGAGGCAATGAGCAGTTCTTC.

This clonotype was counted many times. The rearrangement joins TRBV4-2 to TRBJ1-1; D unclear. Trimming cost V 6 bases and J 8 bases, with 16 bases left between them. This CDR3 is built from 13 residues. Per the germline V gene, CDR1 is LGHNA and CDR2 is YNFKEQ. CDR3 sequence: CASSLSTGREAFF. CDR3 DNA sequence: TGTGCCAGCAGTCTATCAACCGGGAGAGAAGCTTTCTTT.

The sample holds many counts of this clonotype. The rearrangement uses TRBV4-2 and TRBJ2-5, with 9 bases that match TRBD1. Germline V gene sequence: CDR1 LGHNA, CDR2 YNFKEQ. The length of the CDR3 is 16 residues. After removal of 0 bases from V and 3 bases from J, the junction contained 5 bases not matched to a gene. The CDR3: CASSQDLRQGEETQYF. The DNA of the CDR3 is TGTGCCAGCAGCCAAGATCTGAGACAGGGGGAAGAGACCCAGTACTTC.

As for this clonotype: The junction does not match germline at one end; this may be a read error. In nucleotides, the CDR3 is TGCAGCGTTGACGGCAGTAACACCGGGGAGCTGTATTTT. It encodes CSVDGSNTGELYF. The rearrangement joins TRBV29-1 to TRBJ2-2, with a weak D call TRBD2 (5 bases). The germline CDR1 and CDR2 sequences are SQVTM and ANQGSEA. The length of the CDR3 is 13 residues.